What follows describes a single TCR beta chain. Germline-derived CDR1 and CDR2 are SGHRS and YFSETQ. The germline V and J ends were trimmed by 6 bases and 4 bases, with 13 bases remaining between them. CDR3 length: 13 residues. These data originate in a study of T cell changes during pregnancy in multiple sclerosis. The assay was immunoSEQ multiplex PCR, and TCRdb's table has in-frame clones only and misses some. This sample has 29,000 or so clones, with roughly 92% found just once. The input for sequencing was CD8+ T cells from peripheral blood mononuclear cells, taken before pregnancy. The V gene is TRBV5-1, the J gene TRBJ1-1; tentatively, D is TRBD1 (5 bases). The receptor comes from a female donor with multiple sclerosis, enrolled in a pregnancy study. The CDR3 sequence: CASNPGGVTEAFF. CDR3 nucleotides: TGCGCCAGCAACCCCGGGGGGGTCACTGAAGCTTTCTTT.